A single sample is the source of the 15 T cell receptor beta chains below, sequenced in a study of T cell responses to AZD1222 COVID-19 vaccine. Repertoires were generated with immunoSEQ multiplex PCR, while TCRdb's copy carries only in-frame clones and drops some. The sample has about 180,000 clones, 88% seen once. The specimen comprised peripheral blood, sampled 28 days after the second AZD1222 dose. These receptors were collected from an adult who received the AZD1222 COVID-19 vaccine.

This clone came up once. This rearrangement joins TRBV11-3 to TRBJ2-1; 9 bases are a match to TRBD1. The J segment lost 6 bases and the V segment lost 5 bases, leaving 8 bases of the junction unmatched. The germline CDR1 and CDR2 sequences are SGHNT and YENEEA. There are 15 residues in the CDR3. Here the CDR3 reads CASSVTGQGINEQFF. The CDR3 nucleotides read TGTGCCAGCAGCGTGACGGGACAGGGTATCAATGAGCAGTTCTTC.

The chain joins TRBV28 to TRBJ2-5; D ambiguous. CDR1 is MDHEN and CDR2 is SYDVKM in the germline V gene. The germline V and J ends were trimmed by 6 bases and 5 bases, with 10 bases remaining between them. The CDR3 runs to 12 residues. In DNA form, the CDR3 reads TGTGCCAGCAGGGCCCTTGGGGAGACCCAGTACTTC. Protein sequence: CASRALGETQYF. Drawing the rest from reference TRBV28 and TRBJ2-5, the complete variable domain is DVKVTQSSRYLVKRTGEKVFLECVQDMDHENMFWYRQDPGLGLRLIYFSYDVKMKEKGDIPEGYSVSREKKERFSLILESASTNQTSMYLCASRALGETQYFGPGTRLLVL.

The chain joins TRBV21-1 to TRBJ1-5; the DNA was not compared with TRBD1, the D call given in the table. TRBV21-1 counts as a pseudogene. CDR3 size: 16 residues. DNA for the CDR3: TGTGCCAGCAGCCCCATTTATCAGGGGCACGGTCAGCCCCAGCATTTT. The encoded protein is CASSPIYQGHGQPQHF.

The chain couples TRBV18 to TRBJ2-7; 10 bases align to TRBD2. The CDR3 contains 16 residues. V gave up 3 bases and J gave up 2 bases; unmatched junction bases: 7. The germline CDR1 and CDR2 sequences are KGHSH and LQKENI. The CDR3 DNA reads TGTGCCAGCTCACCCATAATAGCGGGGGGAGCCTACGAGCAGTACTTC. Translation: CASSPIIAGGAYEQYF.

J is TRBJ1-2 and V is TRBV7-9, with D perhaps TRBD1 (6 bases). V lost 1 base, J lost 7 bases, and 10 bases lay in between. The CDR3 contains 13 residues. Germline CDR1 and CDR2: SEHNR and FQNEAQ (reference sequence). The CDR3, as DNA: TGTGCCAGCAGCTTAGAAACAGGGTCTGGCTACACCTTC. Its protein product is CASSLETGSGYTF.

The chain is built from TRBV3-1 (or the pseudogene TRBV3-2) and TRBJ2-7; D is possibly TRBD1 or TRBD2 (6 bases each). The V and J ends lost 4 bases and 2 bases respectively, with 12 bases between them. The CDR3 is made up of 14 amino acids. From germline, CDR1 is LGHDT and CDR2 YNNKEL (reference sequence). This CDR3 reads CASSPGRGAYEQYF. The DNA for the CDR3 is TGTGCCAGCAGCCCAGGTAGGGGGGCCTACGAGCAGTACTTC.

In its sample, this clone was seen a few times. V is TRBV4-2 and J is TRBJ1-1, with TRBD1 matching over 8 bases. V lost 1 base, J lost 7 bases, and 5 bases stayed unmatched. The CDR3 consists of 14 residues. The V gene's germline CDR1 is LGHNA and CDR2 YNFKEQ. The CDR3 loop is CASSQGTGKYEAFF. The CDR3, as DNA: TGTGCCAGCAGCCAAGGGACAGGGAAGTATGAAGCTTTCTTT.

This chain uses TRBV28 with TRBJ2-5; D uncertain. This CDR3 spans 12 amino acids. V dropped 7 bases and J dropped 2 bases, with 8 bases sitting between them. Germline assignment: CDR1 MDHEN and CDR2 SYDVKM. CDR3 DNA sequence: TGTGCCAGCAAGCAGGCACAAGAGACCCAGTACTTC. It yields the protein CASKQAQETQYF.

The rearrangement links TRBV2 to TRBJ1-5, with D perhaps matching TRBD1 (6 bases). The V end was cut by 6 bases, the J end by 0 bases, with 12 bases between. Germline assignment: CDR1 SNHLY and CDR2 FYNNEI. The length of the CDR3 is 15 residues. This CDR3 reads CASRNQGYSNQPQHF. In nucleotides, the CDR3 is TGTGCCAGCAGGAATCAGGGGTATAGCAATCAGCCCCAGCATTTT.

About this clone itself: Just one base apart from a much larger clone, this may be a read error. The CDR3 DNA is TGTGCCAGCAGGGGAGCCGGGGAGCTGTTTTTT. Amino acids: CASRGAGELFF. The rearrangement joins TRBV2 to TRBJ2-2; perhaps TRBD2 as D (5 bases). The germline CDR1 and CDR2 sequences are SNHLY and FYNNEI. This CDR3 is built from 11 residues. Trimming removed 6 bases at V and 6 bases at J, with 5 bases between.

The V and J genes are TRBV9 and TRBJ2-7; D gene ambiguous. Germline assignment: CDR1 SGDLS and CDR2 YYNGEE. This CDR3 contains 14 residues. Trimming left V 0 bases short and J 7 bases short, with 14 bases between. The CDR3 spells CASSVDPGPVEQYF. CDR3 bases: TGTGCCAGCAGCGTAGATCCAGGTCCCGTAGAGCAGTACTTC.

The chain links TRBV6-5 to TRBJ1-2; 8 nucleotides align to TRBD1. V was pared by 6 bases and J by 8 bases, with 8 bases of the junction left unmatched. Germline V gene data show CDR1 as MNHEY and CDR2 as SVGAGI. The CDR3 is made up of 13 amino acids. The CDR3 region is CASRDTGGAGYTF. DNA for the CDR3: TGTGCCAGCAGGGACACAGGGGGGGCAGGCTACACCTTC.

This chain joins TRBV18 and TRBJ2-7, with D tentatively TRBD1 (6 bases). V dropped 6 bases and J dropped 5 bases, with 20 bases sitting between them. This CDR3 region has 15 residues. CDR1 is KGHSH, CDR2 LQKENI, per germline. CDR3 DNA: TGTGCCAGCTCCGTCCTGGACAGCCCCGGCAACGAGCAGTACTTC. This codes for CASSVLDSPGNEQYF.

CDR3 in DNA: TGCGCCAGCAGCTTTGCGGGGGCTGGGGCCAACGTCCTGACTTTC. Translated, it gives CASSFAGAGANVLTF. The V gene is TRBV5-1, the J gene TRBJ2-6; 7 nucleotides line up with TRBD2. J was trimmed by 2 bases and V by 2 bases; bases with no gene match: 1. This CDR3 spans 15 amino acids. Germline V gene data show CDR1 as SGHRS and CDR2 as YFSETQ. The full variable domain, with the rest looked up from reference TRBV5-1 and TRBJ2-6, is KAGVTQTPRYLIKTRGQQVTLSCSPISGHRSVSWYQQTPGQGLQFLFEYFSETQRNKGNFPGRFSGRQFSNSRSEMNVSTLELGDSALYLCASSFAGAGANVLTFGAGSRLTVL.

The chain has TRBV4-3 and TRBJ2-1, with D hard to call. The CDR3 extends over 14 amino acids. V lost 0 bases to trimming and J lost 6 bases, with 9 bases between them. Germline V gene sequence: CDR1 LGHNA, CDR2 YSLEER. In DNA, the CDR3 is TGCGCCAGCAGCCAAGAATTGGGCCCCAATGAGCAGTTCTTC. Residues: CASSQELGPNEQFF.